Listed here are 25 T cell receptor beta chains from one sample, sequenced in a study of monozygotic twins with cystic fibrosis. Clones were read by immunoSEQ multiplex PCR, and TCRdb kept only the in-frame ones, dropping some. The sample contains around 25,000 clones, 75% to 95% of which appear only once. The specimen was blood. All receptors come from a girl aged 2-10 years with cystic fibrosis.

The CDR3 DNA is TGTGCCAGCAGTCACAGGGCGAGACGGCAGCCCCAGCATTTT. The encoded protein is CASSHRARRQPQHF. The chain uses TRBV11-1 and TRBJ1-5; D perhaps matches TRBD1 (6 bases). Germline V gene sequence: CDR1 SGHAT, CDR2 FQDESV (reference sequence). The V and J ends lost 6 bases and 7 bases respectively, with 16 bases between them. CDR3 length: 14 amino acids.

This chain uses TRBV5-4 with TRBJ2-1; 12 positions match TRBD2. The CDR3 is 14 amino acids. Germline V gene data show CDR1 as SGHNT and CDR2 as YYREEE (reference sequence). V lost 9 bases to trimming and J lost 5 bases; unmatched junction nucleotides: 6. CDR3: CATLAGGPHNEQFF. The CDR3 DNA reads TGTGCCACCCTAGCGGGGGGGCCCCACAATGAGCAGTTCTTC. Drawing the rest from reference TRBV5-4 and TRBJ2-1, the complete variable domain is ETGVTQSPTHLIKTRGQQVTLRCSSQSGHNTVSWYQQALGQGPQFIFQYYREEENGRGNFPPRFSGLQFPNYSSELNVNALELDDSALYLCATLAGGPHNEQFFGPGTRLTVL.

The chain combines TRBV6-1 with TRBJ2-7; 8 nucleotides line up with TRBD1. Germline trimming cut 7 bases from V and 1 base from J; bases unmatched to any gene: 6. CDR1 and CDR2 (germline): MNHNS, SASEGT. The CDR3 sequence is 14 residues long. The chain's CDR3 is CASTDRGLSYEQYF. Here the CDR3 DNA reads TGTGCCAGCACAGACAGGGGTCTTTCCTACGAGCAGTACTTC.

The chain carries TRBV5-6 and TRBJ1-6, with a possible D match to TRBD1 (6 bases). This CDR3 has 18 residues. Germline V gene lookup returns CDR1 SGHDT and CDR2 YYEEEE. Trimming shortened V by 0 bases and J by 3 bases, and 16 bases separated the two germline ends. The DNA for the CDR3 is TGTGCCAGCAGCTTGGCCGCGGCAGGGGAACACTATAATTCACCCCTCCACTTT. Translation gives CASSLAAAGEHYNSPLHF.

V and J are TRBV2 and TRBJ1-1, with D possibly being TRBD1 (5 bases). CDR3 length: 13 amino acids. V dropped 3 bases and J dropped 7 bases, with 12 bases sitting between them. The germline gives CDR1 SNHLY, CDR2 FYNNEI. DNA of the CDR3: TGTGCCAGCAGTGAGGCGAGGCAGGGTGAAGCTTTCTTT. Translated: CASSEARQGEAFF.

This clone was detected once. The chain combines TRBV6-1 with TRBJ1-1; 11 bases align to TRBD1. This CDR3 spans 14 amino acids. The trim removed 6 bases at V and 4 bases at J, leaving 4 bases unmatched. Germline V lookup: CDR1 MNHNS, CDR2 SASEGT. This CDR3 is CASRDGQGATEAFF. The CDR3 bases are TGTGCCAGCAGAGACGGACAGGGGGCCACTGAAGCTTTCTTT.

V and J are TRBV15 and TRBJ1-2, with a weak D call TRBD1 (5 bases). In germline, CDR1 is LNHNV, CDR2 YYDKDF (reference sequence). Trimming took 0 bases from V and 4 from J, leaving 12 bases between them. The length of the CDR3 is 15 residues. The CDR3 here is CATSRDEGRAYGYTF. The CDR3 DNA reads as TGTGCCACCAGCAGAGATGAGGGCAGGGCCTATGGCTACACCTTC.

This clone has a single count. This sequence joins TRBV27 and TRBJ1-3, with D hard to call. The CDR3 runs to 15 residues. Trimming cost V 2 bases and J 0 bases, with 8 bases left between them. From germline, CDR1 is MNHEY and CDR2 SMNVEV (reference sequence). CDR3 sequence: CASSLSSNSGNTIYF. For the CDR3, the DNA is TGTGCCAGCAGTTTAAGTTCAAACTCTGGAAACACCATATATTTT.

CDR3 sequence: CASSATGPGYTF. The CDR3 coding sequence is TGTGCCAGCAGTGCAACAGGGCCCGGCTACACCTTC. The chain carries TRBV2 and TRBJ1-2; tentatively, D is TRBD1 (6 bases). This CDR3 spans 12 amino acids. Per germline, CDR1 SNHLY and CDR2 FYNNEI. Trimming pared 4 bases from V and 8 bases from J, leaving 11 bases between.

This chain uses TRBV9 with TRBJ2-5, with no clear D. This CDR3 has 14 amino acids. The germline V gene encodes CDR1 SGDLS and CDR2 YYNGEE. V was trimmed by 0 bases and J by 3 bases, leaving 9 bases between them. CDR3 DNA: TGTGCCAGCAGCGTAGGTCTAACAAAAGAGACCCAGTACTTC. It translates to CASSVGLTKETQYF. The whole variable domain, filled in from reference TRBV9 and TRBJ2-5, reads DSGVTQTPKHLITATGQRVTLRCSPRSGDLSVYWYQQSLDQGLQFLIQYYNGEERAKGNILERFSAQQFPDLHSELNLSSLELGDSALYFCASSVGLTKETQYFGPGTRLLVL.

This clone was counted a single time. The CDR3 nucleotides are TGTGCCAGCAGTTTCCGGGACAGGGGCGAAGCTTTCTTT. This sequence encodes CASSFRDRGEAFF. The chain links TRBV2 to TRBJ1-1; TRBD1 agrees at 10 bases. Germline V gives CDR1 SNHLY, CDR2 FYNNEI. V gave up 5 bases and J gave up 8 bases; unmatched junction bases: 5. The CDR3 sequence is 13 residues long.

The chain carries TRBV30 and TRBJ1-2; D gene unclear. Trimming stripped 1 base from V and 8 bases from J, with 11 bases between. CDR1 and CDR2 (germline): GTSNPN, SVGIG (reference sequence). This CDR3 contains 12 residues. The CDR3: CAWSAFGGGYTF. Here the CDR3 DNA reads TGTGCCTGGAGTGCTTTTGGAGGAGGCTACACCTTC.

This chain connects TRBV6-5 to TRBJ1-2, with 9 bases aligning to TRBD1. V shed 5 bases, J shed 8 bases, and the junction held 12 bases outside the gene matches. The CDR3 is 15 residues long. The germline V gene encodes CDR1 MNHEY and CDR2 SVGAGI. CDR3: CASSPVTGGLEGYTF. The CDR3 DNA reads TGTGCCAGCAGTCCTGTGACAGGGGGGCTGGAGGGCTACACCTTC.

The rearrangement links TRBV18 to TRBJ2-1; D remains ambiguous. Trimming removed 1 base at V and 0 bases at J, with 13 bases between. The CDR3 covers 17 residues. Germline V gene sequence: CDR1 KGHSH, CDR2 LQKENI. DNA for the CDR3: TGTGCCAGCTCACCACTCTCAGTCTCGTTCTCCTACAATGAGCAGTTCTTC. Its protein is CASSPLSVSFSYNEQFF.

This chain joins TRBV6-5 and TRBJ2-7; D is unclear. Germline V gives CDR1 MNHEY, CDR2 SVGAGI. This CDR3 contains 11 residues. V lost 2 bases to trimming and J lost 3 bases, with 2 bases between them. DNA of the CDR3: TGTGCCAGCAGTTACCTCTACGAGCAGTACTTC. Protein sequence: CASSYLYEQYF.

The rearrangement uses TRBV9 and TRBJ2-1; 10 nucleotides line up with TRBD2. Germline lookup yields CDR1 SGDLS and CDR2 YYNGEE. Trimming at V came to 0 bases and at J to 0 bases, leaving 3 bases not matched to a gene. This CDR3 is built from 17 residues. The CDR3 DNA reads as TGTGCCAGCAGCGTAGTGGTAGCGGGGGGCTCCTACAATGAGCAGTTCTTC. Encoded protein: CASSVVVAGGSYNEQFF.

The table lists this clone with a count of one. This rearrangement joins TRBV18 to TRBJ1-5; TRBD1 agrees at 9 bases. V lost 4 bases and J lost 9; bases outside the gene matches: 13. The CDR3 sequence is 16 residues long. Germline CDR1 KGHSH, CDR2 LQKENI. As DNA, the CDR3 is TGTGCCAGCTCACAGGGACAGGGTGGACGAGGTGGGCCCCAGCATTTT. Translating gives CASSQGQGGRGGPQHF.

CDR3 region: CASSLGAEVGEQYF. The DNA of the CDR3 is TGTGCCAGCAGCTTAGGGGCGGAGGTCGGCGAGCAGTACTTC. The chain is built from TRBV7-6 and TRBJ2-7; perhaps TRBD2 as D (5 bases). The length of the CDR3 is 14 residues. Trimming took off 1 base at V and 6 bases at J, with 13 bases between the two ends. The V gene's germline CDR1 is SGHVS and CDR2 FNYEAQ.

The chain joins TRBV7-2 to TRBJ2-4; the match to TRBD2 covers 7 bases. After removal of 5 bases from V and 3 bases from J, the junction contained 7 bases not matched to a gene. CDR1 is SGHTA and CDR2 is FQGNSA in the germline V gene. CDR3 length: 15 amino acids. The CDR3 DNA follows: TGTGCCAGCAGCCCTTGGGGGGGAGGCAAAAACATTCAGTACTTC. Translating gives CASSPWGGGKNIQYF.

Here the CDR3 DNA reads TGTGCCAGCAGCCGTAGCCCAAACTCCTACGAGCAGTACTTC. This gives the protein CASSRSPNSYEQYF. This chain joins TRBV7-2 and TRBJ2-7, with no clear D. V gave up 5 bases and J gave up 0 bases, with 11 bases separating them. Germline loops: CDR1 SGHTA, CDR2 FQGNSA. CDR3 length equals 14 residues.

CDR3 sequence reads: CAWSVDSNTEAFF. CDR3 nucleotide sequence: TGTGCCTGGAGTGTCGACAGCAACACTGAAGCTTTCTTT. The rearrangement joins TRBV30 to TRBJ1-1; perhaps TRBD1 as D (5 bases). CDR3 length: 13 residues. The V end lost 0 bases, the J end lost 2 bases, and 7 bases lay between the germline ends. The V gene's germline CDR1 is GTSNPN and CDR2 SVGIG (reference sequence).

This rearrangement joins TRBV5-4 to TRBJ2-7; perhaps TRBD2 as D (5 bases). This CDR3 has 14 residues. V was pared by 1 base and J by 2 bases, with 10 bases between. Germline CDR1 and CDR2: SGHNT and YYREEE (reference sequence). CDR3 protein: CASSLSGNAYEQYF. CDR3 nucleotides: TGTGCCAGCAGCTTGTCCGGGAATGCCTACGAGCAGTACTTC.

The rearrangement links TRBV27 to TRBJ1-5, with 9 bases fitting TRBD1. CDR1 MNHEY and CDR2 SMNVEV come from the germline V gene (reference sequence). The CDR3 is 15 residues long. Losses at the gene ends were 5 bases for V and 8 bases for J; bases not matched to a gene: 10. This chain's CDR3 is CASSPALGQGKPQHF. The CDR3 DNA follows: TGTGCCAGCAGTCCCGCTCTGGGACAGGGAAAGCCCCAGCATTTT.

The chain carries TRBV10-2 and TRBJ1-2, with D perhaps TRBD1 (5 bases). V lost 5 bases and J 4 bases, leaving 23 bases between the germline ends. Germline lookup yields CDR1 WSHSY and CDR2 SAAADI. This CDR3 comprises 17 residues. The CDR3 DNA sequence: TGCGCCAGCAGTATTTTCGCGGGACGGGGTAATCCCTATGGCTACACCTTC. This translates into CASSIFAGRGNPYGYTF.

The chain combines TRBV19 with TRBJ2-7, with 9 nucleotides matching TRBD2. Germline assignment: CDR1 LNHDA and CDR2 SQIVND (reference sequence). Trimming at V came to 5 bases and at J to 2 bases, leaving 4 bases not matched to a gene. There are 14 residues in the CDR3. The CDR3 nucleotides are TGTGCCAGTAGTCAGCTAGCGGGGACCTACGAGCAGTACTTC. It yields the protein CASSQLAGTYEQYF.